The source of this TCR beta chain is a study of blood T cell repertoires in COVID-19. On the study more broadly: The study drew acute and convalescent COVID-19 samples from the United States, Italy and Spain. From T cells, B-cell-depleted T cells, or PBMCs came the material, which was cDNA or gDNA.

In the original workflow: Amplification of reference gene primers was used by the study to estimate nucleated cell counts. Clones were read by immunoSEQ multiplex PCR, and TCRdb kept only the in-frame ones, dropping some. V and J calls and clone size are given by that table; D and trimming were obtained from the DNA. Of some 300,000 clones in the sample, about 91% are singletons; the top ten hold approximately 7.2%. This CDR3 is built from 16 residues. From germline, CDR1 is MNHEY and CDR2 SVGEGT. V lost 2 bases, J lost 5 bases, and 8 bases stayed unmatched. Source material: peripheral blood. The receptor comes from a woman in her 30s who had recovered from COVID-19. V is TRBV6-2 or TRBV6-3 and J is TRBJ2-5, with 10 bases that match TRBD1. In DNA form, the CDR3 reads TGTGCCAGCAGTTACACCCAGACAGGGGGCAGGGAGACCCAGTACTTC. Protein: CASSYTQTGGRETQYF.